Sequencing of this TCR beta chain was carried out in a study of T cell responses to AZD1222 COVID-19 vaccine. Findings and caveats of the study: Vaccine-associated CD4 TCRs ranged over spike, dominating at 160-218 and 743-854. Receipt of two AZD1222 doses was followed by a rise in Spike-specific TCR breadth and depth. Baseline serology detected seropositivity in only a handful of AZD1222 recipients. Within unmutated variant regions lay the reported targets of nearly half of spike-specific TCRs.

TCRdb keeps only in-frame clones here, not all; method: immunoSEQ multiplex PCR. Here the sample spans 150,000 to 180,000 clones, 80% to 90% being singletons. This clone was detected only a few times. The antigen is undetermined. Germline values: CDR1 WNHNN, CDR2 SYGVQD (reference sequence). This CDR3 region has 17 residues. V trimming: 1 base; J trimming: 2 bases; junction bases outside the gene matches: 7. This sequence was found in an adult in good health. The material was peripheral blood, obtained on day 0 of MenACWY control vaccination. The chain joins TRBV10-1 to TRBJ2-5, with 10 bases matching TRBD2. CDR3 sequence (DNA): TGCGCCAGCAGTGAGTTTGGGACTAGCGTTCGGCAAGAGACCCAGTACTTC. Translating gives CASSEFGTSVRQETQYF.